The source of this T cell receptor beta chain is a study of monozygotic twins with inflammatory bowel disease. CDR3 length: 15 amino acids. Germline CDR1 is SGHRS and CDR2 is YFSETQ. Note on this clonotype: Its specificity is not known.

Whole-study findings and limits: Reduced clonotype sharing with other individuals was observed in IBD patients relative to healthy twins, especially with disease activity. Variability may have been added to patient repertoires by differing immunosuppressive treatments. Results did not support any single strong IBD-associated signal or clonotype.

The authors used around 3,800 ng of total RNA per TCR library. TCRdb reprocessed the 5' RACE reads; each CDR3 protein has one entry and no DNA is given. The sample table sets out around 380,000 distinct CDR3 sequences. The sequence was obtained from a human donor with ulcerative colitis or Crohn's disease, or a healthy co-twin of an affected twin (not recorded which). The gene calls are TRBV5-1 and TRBJ1-6; the D call of TRBD1 rests on TCRdb alone, since no DNA is present to check it. What was sequenced was blood. This CDR3 reads CASSLGTADNSPLHF.